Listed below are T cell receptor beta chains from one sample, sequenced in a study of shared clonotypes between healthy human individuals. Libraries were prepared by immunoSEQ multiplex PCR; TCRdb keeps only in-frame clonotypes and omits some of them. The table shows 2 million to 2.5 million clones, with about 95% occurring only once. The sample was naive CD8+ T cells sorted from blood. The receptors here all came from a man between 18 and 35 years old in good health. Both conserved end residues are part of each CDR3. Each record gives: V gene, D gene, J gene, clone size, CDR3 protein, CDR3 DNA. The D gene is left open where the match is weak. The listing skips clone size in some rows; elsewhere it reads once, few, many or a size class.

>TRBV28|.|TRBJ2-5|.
CASSLPGQETQYF
TGTGCCAGCAGTTTACCCGGGCAAGAGACCCAGTACTTC
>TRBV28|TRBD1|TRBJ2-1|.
CASRRQGRYDEQFF
TGTGCCAGCAGGCGACAGGGACGGTACGATGAGCAGTTCTTC
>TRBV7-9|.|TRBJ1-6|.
CASSLAADESYNSPLHF
TGTGCCAGCAGCTTGGCGGCAGACGAATCCTATAATTCACCCCTCCACTTT
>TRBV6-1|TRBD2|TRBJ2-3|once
CASSELAGGPKSTDTQYF
TGTGCCAGCAGTGAACTAGCGGGAGGGCCGAAGAGCACAGATACGCAGTATTTT
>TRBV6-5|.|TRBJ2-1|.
CASTQDQYNEQFF
TGTGCCAGCACCCAGGACCAATACAATGAGCAGTTCTTC
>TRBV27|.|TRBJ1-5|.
CASSLSSGSSNQPQHF
TGTGCCAGCAGTTTATCTTCAGGATCTAGCAATCAGCCCCAGCATTTT
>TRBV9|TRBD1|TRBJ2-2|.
CASSVVGTGGGSTGELFF
TGTGCCAGCAGCGTAGTCGGGACAGGGGGCGGTAGCACCGGGGAGCTGTTTTTT
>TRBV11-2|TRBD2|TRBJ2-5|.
CASSGPGLAGRTEETQYF
TGTGCCAGCAGCGGACCGGGACTAGCGGGCAGAACCGAAGAGACCCAGTACTTC
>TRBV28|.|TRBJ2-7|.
CASRGLDSYEQYF
TGTGCCAGCAGGGGGCTGGACAGTTACGAGCAGTACTTC
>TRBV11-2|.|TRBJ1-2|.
CASSSALDVDGYTF
TGTGCCAGCAGCTCCGCCCTGGATGTTGATGGCTACACCTTC
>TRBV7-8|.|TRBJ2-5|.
CASSLTEDQETQYF
TGTGCCAGCAGCCTGACGGAGGACCAAGAGACCCAGTACTTC
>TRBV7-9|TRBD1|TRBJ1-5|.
CASSFVQGPEDQPQHF
TGTGCCAGCAGCTTCGTACAGGGGCCTGAGGATCAGCCCCAGCATTTT
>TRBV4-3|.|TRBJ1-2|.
CASSQAPQIGIYGYTF
TGCGCCAGCAGCCAAGCGCCACAGATAGGAATCTATGGCTACACCTTC
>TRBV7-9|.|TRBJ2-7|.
CASSLPSDYEQYF
TGTGCCAGCAGCTTACCTAGCGACTACGAGCAGTACTTC
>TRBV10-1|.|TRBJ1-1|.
CASSEREDPNTEAFF
TGCGCCAGCAGTGAGAGGGAGGATCCGAACACTGAAGCTTTCTTT
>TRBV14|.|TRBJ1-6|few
CASSQVNGNSPLHF
TGTGCCAGCAGCCAAGTAAACGGAAATTCACCCCTCCACTTT
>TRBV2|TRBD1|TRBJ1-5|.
CASSGQGNQPQHF
TGTGCCAGCAGTGGACAGGGGAATCAGCCCCAGCATTTT
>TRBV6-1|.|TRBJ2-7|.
CASGLAILYEQYF
TGTGCCAGCGGGCTAGCGATCCTCTACGAGCAGTACTTC
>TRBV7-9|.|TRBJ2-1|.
CASSTDRWYNEQFF
TGTGCCAGCTCAACGGATCGGTGGTACAATGAGCAGTTCTTC
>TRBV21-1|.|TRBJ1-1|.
CASSKVGGRNTEAFF
TGTGCCAGCAGCAAAGTAGGGGGCAGGAACACTGAAGCTTTCTTT
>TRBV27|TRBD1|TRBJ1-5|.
CASSITGGHQPQHF
TGTGCCAGCAGTATTACAGGGGGTCATCAGCCCCAGCATTTT
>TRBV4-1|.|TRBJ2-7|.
CASSQDDRTGPYEQYF
TGCGCCAGCAGCCAAGATGACCGCACAGGGCCCTACGAGCAGTACTTC
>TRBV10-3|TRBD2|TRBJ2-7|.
CAISGTSGSYEQYF
TGTGCCATCAGTGGGACTAGCGGGTCCTACGAGCAGTACTTC
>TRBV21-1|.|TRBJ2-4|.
CASSSQYGLAKNIQYF
TGTGCCAGCAGCAGTCAGTACGGGCTAGCCAAAAACATTCAGTACTTC
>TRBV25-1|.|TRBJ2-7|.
CASSEFTGSREQYF
TGTGCCAGCAGTGAATTTACAGGTTCGCGGGAGCAGTACTTC